What follows are 22 T cell receptor beta chains derived from one specimen sequenced in a study of vaccination and CD4 T cells after COVID-19. Their recognized antigens are unknown. The Oncomine TCR Beta short-read assay was applied to DNA of cultured CD4+ T cells. Using its own MiXCR run on the PCR reads, TCRdb lists one record per CDR3 protein. Here the sample spans about 2,700 distinct CDR3 sequences, 20% to 25% being singletons. Specified treatment: approximately 9-day PBMC culture with coronavirus spike peptide pools or control peptides (ViraFEST assay). Sequencing used CD4+ T cells from blood, cultured in vitro. All receptors come from a human donor who had recovered from COVID-19.

This clonotype was seen a single time. The chain joins TRBV11-3 to TRBJ2-1, with TRBD2 matching over 16 bases. With 5 bases clipped from V and 10 bases from J, the junction kept 5 bases outside the gene matches. The germline CDR1 and CDR2 sequences are SGHNT and YENEEA. The CDR3 has 15 amino acids. The CDR3 DNA reads TGTGCCAGCAGCGGGACTAGCGGGGGGGCCGGGGAGCAGTTCTTC. It is translated as CASSGTSGGAGEQFF.

This clonotype turned up a few times. V gene TRBV7-2 combines with J gene TRBJ2-3; D gene ambiguous. Germline V gene lookup returns CDR1 SGHTA and CDR2 FQGNSA. This CDR3 region has 13 residues. V gave up 1 base and J gave up 2 bases, with 4 bases separating them. The CDR3 nucleotides are TGTGCCAGCAGCTTAGAGATCACAGATACGCAGTATTTT. Its protein product is CASSLEITDTQYF.

This rearrangement joins TRBV4-1 to TRBJ1-1; the D gene is possibly TRBD1 (6 bases). This CDR3 contains 13 residues. Germline V lookup: CDR1 MGHRA, CDR2 YSYEKL. The V end was cut by 3 bases, the J end by 5 bases, with 10 bases between. Here the CDR3 DNA reads TGCGCCAGCAGCCAGGGCAGGGGAACTGAAGCTTTCTTT. It yields the protein CASSQGRGTEAFF.

This clonotype is medium-sized. The chain joins TRBV29-1 to TRBJ1-2, with D perhaps TRBD1 (6 bases). Trimming removed 6 bases from V and 7 bases from J, with 18 bases in between. The germline V gene has CDR1 SQVTM and CDR2 ANQGSEA. There are 13 residues in the CDR3. In nucleotides, the CDR3 is TGCAGCGTGGGGGCAACAGGTCTGGGTGGCTACACCTTC. Encoded protein: CSVGATGLGGYTF. The whole variable domain, remainder taken from reference TRBV29-1 and TRBJ1-2, is SAVISQKPSRDICQRGTSLTIQCQVDSQVTMMFWYRQQPGQSLTLIATANQGSEATYESGFVIDKFPISRPNLTFSTLTVSNMSPEDSSIYLCSVGATGLGGYTFGSGTRLTVV.

By share, this clonotype ranks as large. This chain links TRBV19 with TRBJ2-2; unclear D gene. CDR1 is LNHDA and CDR2 is SQIVND in the germline V gene (reference sequence). Trimming took off 5 bases at V and 4 bases at J, with 14 bases between the two ends. The CDR3 contains 15 residues. DNA for the CDR3: TGTGCCAGTAGTGCCGGACCCTTGGGCACCGGGGAGCTGTTTTTT. Translated: CASSAGPLGTGELFF.

The chain links TRBV4-3 to TRBJ2-7; 11 bases align to TRBD2. Germline assignment: CDR1 LGHNA and CDR2 YSLEER. V trimming: 0 bases; J trimming: 5 bases; junction bases outside the gene matches: 6. The CDR3 totals 16 residues. The CDR3 reads CASSQDYRLAGNEQYF. The CDR3 DNA is TGCGCCAGCAGCCAAGATTATCGACTAGCGGGAAACGAGCAGTACTTC.

The CDR3 sequence is CSTCGGAGWDEQFF. DNA for the CDR3: TGCAGCACCTGTGGCGGGGCGGGTTGGGATGAGCAGTTCTTC. The gene calls are TRBV29-1 and TRBJ2-1; weak D call: TRBD2 (6 bases). This CDR3 spans 14 amino acids. Germline CDR1 and CDR2: SQVTM and ANQGSEA. Trimming stripped 8 bases from V and 8 bases from J, with 22 bases between.

As regards this clonotype: One base away lies a much larger clone, so this may be a sequencing read error. This is likely a read error, given that the CDR3 carries no conserved phenylalanine or tryptophan at its end. This chain joins TRBV20-1 and TRBJ1-6; D gene unclear. Per germline, CDR1 DFQATT and CDR2 SNEGSKA (reference sequence). The CDR3 sequence is 14 residues long. V lost 2 bases and J 0 bases, leaving 5 bases between the germline ends. The chain's CDR3 is CSARKSSYNSPLHS. CDR3 sequence (DNA): TGCAGTGCTAGAAAGAGCTCCTATAATTCACCCCTCCACTCT.

This clonotype is deemed large. The V gene is TRBV12-3 or TRBV12-4, the J gene TRBJ2-7; D is perhaps TRBD1 (6 bases). CDR3 length equals 13 residues. The V end lost 6 bases, the J end lost 12 bases, and 21 bases lay between the germline ends. The CDR3 bases are TGTGCCAGCAGCCTGGACAGATTCGCAGAGGTGTACTTC. Protein product: CASSLDRFAEVYF.

V and J are TRBV11-1 and TRBJ1-3; D gene unclear. In germline, CDR1 is SGHAT, CDR2 FQDESV (reference sequence). This CDR3 has 18 residues. Trimming took 0 bases from V and 0 from J, leaving 15 bases between them. The CDR3 loop reads CASSLARFTTPSGNTIYF. In DNA, the CDR3 is TGTGCCAGCAGCTTAGCGCGGTTCACGACTCCCTCTGGAAACACCATATATTTT. The full variable domain, with the rest looked up from reference TRBV11-1 and TRBJ1-3, is EAEVAQSPRYKITEKSQAVAFWCDPISGHATLYWYRQILGQGPELLVQFQDESVVDDSQLPKDRFSAERLKGVDSTLKIQPAELGDSAMYLCASSLARFTTPSGNTIYFGEGSWLTVV.

This clonotype was counted a few times. This sequence joins TRBV2 and TRBJ2-5; D gene uncertain. The germline V gene encodes CDR1 SNHLY and CDR2 FYNNEI. CDR3 size: 11 residues. Trimming took off 2 bases at V and 5 bases at J, with 3 bases between the two ends. The CDR3 DNA reads TGTGCCAGCAGTGAACGGGAGACCCAGTACTTC. Its protein product is CASSERETQYF. The variable domain in full, with the rest retrieved from reference TRBV2 and TRBJ2-5, is EPEVTQTPSHQVTQMGQEVILRCVPISNHLYFYWYRQILGQKVEFLVSFYNNEISEKSEIFDDQFSVERPDGSNFTLKIRSTKLEDSAMYFCASSERETQYFGPGTRLLVL.

Regarding this clonotype: At one end, the junction sequence differs from germline, possibly due to a read error. The rearrangement links TRBV20-1 to TRBJ2-3; 10 nucleotides line up with TRBD2. Germline V gene data show CDR1 as DFQATT and CDR2 as SNEGSKA (reference sequence). The CDR3 consists of 17 residues. The CDR3 sequence is CSVRDSASGGSTDTQYF. CDR3 nucleotide sequence: TGCAGTGTTAGAGATTCCGCTAGCGGGGGAAGCACAGATACGCAGTATTTT.

A few counts support this clonotype. The J gene is TRBJ2-3, the V gene TRBV20-1; D gene uncertain. Germline V lookup: CDR1 DFQATT, CDR2 SNEGSKA (reference sequence). The length of the CDR3 is 15 residues. V was shortened by 4 bases and J by 1 base, with 15 bases between the two germline ends. The DNA for the CDR3 is TGCAGTGCTATTAGCCGGTTGGCGCGCACAGATACGCAGTATTTT. It codes for CSAISRLARTDTQYF.

The table lists this clonotype with a few counts. This sequence joins TRBV21-1 and TRBJ1-3. TRBV21-1 is termed a pseudogene. This CDR3 region has 16 residues. The CDR3 region has the DNA TGTGCCAGCAGCCAGATGGGACAGAGCTCTGGAAACACCATATATTTT. This sequence encodes CASSQMGQSSGNTIYF.

This clonotype ranks as large. V usage is TRBV6-5 and J usage is TRBJ2-1; maybe TRBD2 (6 bases). V was trimmed by 4 bases and J by 0 bases, leaving 13 bases between them. The CDR3 contains 16 residues. Germline lookup yields CDR1 MNHEY and CDR2 SVGAGI. The CDR3 sequence is CASSSDSTSSYNEQFF. The CDR3 bases are TGTGCCAGCAGTTCAGACTCGACTAGCTCCTACAATGAGCAGTTCTTC.

The DNA of the CDR3 is TGTGCCAGCAGTTTTGTCAGGGGAGAGACCCAGTACTTC. Amino acid sequence: CASSFVRGETQYF. The chain has TRBV12-3 or TRBV12-4 and TRBJ2-5, with a tentative D call TRBD1 (6 bases). With 3 bases removed from V and 4 bases from J, the gap between germline ends came to 9 bases. This CDR3 region has 13 residues.

The chain employs TRBV20-1 and TRBJ1-1; 7 positions match TRBD1. Germline CDR1 and CDR2: DFQATT and SNEGSKA (reference sequence). Trimming removed 5 bases from V and 9 bases from J; junction bases left unmatched: 6. The CDR3 sequence is 11 residues long. This chain's CDR3 is CSASDRAKAFF. In DNA, the CDR3 is TGCAGTGCTTCCGACAGGGCGAAAGCTTTCTTT.

In this sample, this clonotype is large. The chain carries TRBV27 and TRBJ2-7, with 11 bases matching TRBD2. The germline V gene has CDR1 MNHEY and CDR2 SMNVEV (reference sequence). The CDR3 length is 14 residues. Unmatched junction bases numbered 3, after V lost 8 bases and J lost 0 bases. CDR3 in amino acids: CASRLAGGSYEQYF. DNA for the CDR3: TGTGCCAGCCGGCTAGCGGGGGGCTCCTACGAGCAGTACTTC.

This clonotype was seen more than once but under ten times. The chain couples TRBV6-1 to TRBJ2-1; D is perhaps TRBD1 (5 bases). CDR1 is MNHNS and CDR2 is SASEGT in the germline V gene. The V and J ends lost 8 bases and 10 bases respectively, with 15 bases between them. This CDR3 is built from 12 residues. CDR3 region: CASHTQGLEQFF. The DNA of the CDR3 is TGTGCCAGCCATACTCAGGGTCTCGAGCAGTTCTTC.

The rearrangement joins TRBV7-2 to TRBJ2-3; the D is unclear. Germline V gene lookup returns CDR1 SGHTA and CDR2 FQGNSA. V lost 5 bases and J lost 1, with 10 bases in between. The CDR3 has 14 amino acids. The DNA of the CDR3 is TGTGCCAGCAGCCTAACTCACGGCACAGATACGCAGTATTTT. Translation gives CASSLTHGTDTQYF.

This chain links TRBV29-1 with TRBJ1-4; D is uncertain. V was trimmed by 4 bases and J by 5 bases, leaving 11 bases between them. Per germline, CDR1 SQVTM and CDR2 ANQGSEA. This CDR3 is built from 13 residues. The CDR3 loop is CSVGERPNEKLFF. The CDR3 region has the DNA TGCAGCGTTGGTGAGAGACCGAATGAAAAACTGTTTTTT.

This clonotype was observed a handful of times. The rearrangement links TRBV7-2 to TRBJ2-3, with a possible D match to TRBD1 (5 bases). Trimming cost V 4 bases and J 1 base, with 9 bases left between them. The germline V gene encodes CDR1 SGHTA and CDR2 FQGNSA. The CDR3 sequence is 14 residues long. CDR3 amino acids: CASSWGPRTDTQYF. The CDR3 bases are TGTGCCAGCAGCTGGGGCCCTCGCACAGATACGCAGTATTTT.